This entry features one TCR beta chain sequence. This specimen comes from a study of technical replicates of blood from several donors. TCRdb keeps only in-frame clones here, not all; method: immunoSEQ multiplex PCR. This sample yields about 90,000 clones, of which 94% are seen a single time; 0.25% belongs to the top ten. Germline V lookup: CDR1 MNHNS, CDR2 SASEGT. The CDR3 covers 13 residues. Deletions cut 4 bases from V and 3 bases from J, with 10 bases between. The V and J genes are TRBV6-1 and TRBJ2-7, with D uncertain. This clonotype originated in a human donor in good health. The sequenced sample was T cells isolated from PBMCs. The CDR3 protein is CASSVGGLYEQYF. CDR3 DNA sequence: TGTGCCAGCAGTGTCGGCGGCCTCTACGAGCAGTACTTC.